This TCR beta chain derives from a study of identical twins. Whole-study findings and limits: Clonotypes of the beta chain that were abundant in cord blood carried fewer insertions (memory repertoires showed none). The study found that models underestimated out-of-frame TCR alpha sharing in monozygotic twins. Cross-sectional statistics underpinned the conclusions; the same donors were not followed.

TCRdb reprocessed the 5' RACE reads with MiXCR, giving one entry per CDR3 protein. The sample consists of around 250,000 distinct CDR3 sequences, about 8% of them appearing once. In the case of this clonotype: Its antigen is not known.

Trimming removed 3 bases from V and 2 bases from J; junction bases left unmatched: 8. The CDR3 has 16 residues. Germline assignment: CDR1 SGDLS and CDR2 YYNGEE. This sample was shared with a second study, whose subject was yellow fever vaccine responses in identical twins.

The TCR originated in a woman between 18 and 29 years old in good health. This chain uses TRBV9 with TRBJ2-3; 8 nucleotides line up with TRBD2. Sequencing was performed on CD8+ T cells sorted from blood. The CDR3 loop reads CASSASGGAPTDTQYF. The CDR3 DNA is TGTGCCAGCAGCGCCTCGGGGGGGGCCCCCACAGATACGCAGTATTTT.